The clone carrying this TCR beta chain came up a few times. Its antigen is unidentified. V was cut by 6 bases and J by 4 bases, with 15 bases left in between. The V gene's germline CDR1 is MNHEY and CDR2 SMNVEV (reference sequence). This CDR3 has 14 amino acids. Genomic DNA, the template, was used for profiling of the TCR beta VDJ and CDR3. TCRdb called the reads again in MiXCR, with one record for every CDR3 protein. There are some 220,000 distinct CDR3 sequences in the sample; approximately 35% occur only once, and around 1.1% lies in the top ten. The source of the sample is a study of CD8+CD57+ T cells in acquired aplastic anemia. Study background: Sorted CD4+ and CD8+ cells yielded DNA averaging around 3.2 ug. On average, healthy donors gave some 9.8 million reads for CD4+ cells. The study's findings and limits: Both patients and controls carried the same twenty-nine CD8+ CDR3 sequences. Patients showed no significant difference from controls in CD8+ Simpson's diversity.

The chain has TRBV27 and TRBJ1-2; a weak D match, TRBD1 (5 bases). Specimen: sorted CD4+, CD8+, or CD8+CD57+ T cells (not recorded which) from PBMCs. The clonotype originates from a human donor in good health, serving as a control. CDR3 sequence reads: CASREVGGGYGYTF. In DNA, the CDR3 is TGTGCCAGCAGGGAGGTGGGGGGGGGCTATGGCTACACCTTC.